A selection of T cell receptor beta chains follows, all from one sample in a study of T cell repertoires in cytomegalovirus infection. The antigens these receptors bind are not known. In TCRdb, the reads were re-called with MiXCR into one record per CDR3 protein. The data contain about 830,000 distinct CDR3 sequences, approximately 32% of them singletons. The sequencing used cultured CD8+ T cells from PBMCs, collected from culture after CMV antigen stimulation. Every receptor here comes from a human donor in good health (CMV status not recorded). Some clones in this sample may be carry-over from other donors' samples. Both conserved end residues are part of each CDR3. The D gene is left open where the match is weak. Not all rows give a size; the values are once, few, many and, for expanded clones, a class.

d_gene: -
v_gene: TRBV7-2
j_gene: TRBJ1-3
len: 14
abundance: many
CDR3nt: TGTGCCAGCAGCCCGTTCCTGGGGGGGAACACCATATATTTT
CDR3aa: CASSPFLGGNTIYF

d_gene: -
v_gene: TRBV6-4
j_gene: TRBJ2-1
len: 15
abundance: -
CDR3nt: TGTGCCAGCAGTGACTCCGCGGACTCCTACAATGAGCAGTTCTTC
CDR3aa: CASSDSADSYNEQFF

d_gene: -
v_gene: TRBV7-6
j_gene: TRBJ1-1
len: 16
abundance: -
CDR3nt: TGTGCCAACAGCCCCCCTTTTGGCAGGGAGAACACTGAAGCTTTCTTT
CDR3aa: CANSPPFGRENTEAFF

d_gene: -
v_gene: TRBV14
j_gene: TRBJ2-3
len: 15
abundance: -
CDR3nt: TGTGCCAGCAGCCAAGGGGACACTACCTGGGATACGCAGTATTTT
CDR3aa: CASSQGDTTWDTQYF

d_gene: -
v_gene: TRBV6-6
j_gene: TRBJ2-1
len: 14
abundance: -
CDR3nt: TGTGCCAGCAGTCTCCGTGGACAGTACAATGAGCAGTTCTTC
CDR3aa: CASSLRGQYNEQFF

d_gene: -
v_gene: TRBV27
j_gene: TRBJ1-5
len: 13
abundance: many
CDR3nt: TGTGCCAGCAGCTTCGGCCCGAATCAGCCCCAGCATTTT
CDR3aa: CASSFGPNQPQHF

d_gene: -
v_gene: TRBV6-8
j_gene: TRBJ1-1
len: 15
abundance: -
CDR3nt: TGTGCCACACGGGCCGACGGGGGGAGGATAGCTGAAGCTTTCTTT
CDR3aa: CATRADGGRIAEAFF

d_gene: -
v_gene: TRBV4-2
j_gene: TRBJ1-4
len: 13
abundance: -
CDR3nt: TGTGCCAGCACTGAGGGGGGAGGTGAAAAACTGTTTTTT
CDR3aa: CASTEGGGEKLFF

d_gene: -
v_gene: TRBV5-8
j_gene: TRBJ2-1
len: 16
abundance: -
CDR3nt: TGTGCCAGCAGACGGGCAGGGTTTTTGTTCGACAATGAGCAGTTCTTC
CDR3aa: CASRRAGFLFDNEQFF

d_gene: -
v_gene: TRBV12-3/TRBV12-4
j_gene: TRBJ1-5
len: 19
abundance: -
CDR3nt: TGTGCCAGCAGTCACAAGACGGGGGAGACAATGATATGGAATCAGCCCCAGCATTTT
CDR3aa: CASSHKTGETMIWNQPQHF

d_gene: -
v_gene: TRBV27
j_gene: TRBJ1-6
len: 13
abundance: few
CDR3nt: TGTGCCAGCAGTGACGCTCGCTTTTCACCCCTCCACTTT
CDR3aa: CASSDARFSPLHF

d_gene: TRBD1
v_gene: TRBV6-5
j_gene: TRBJ1-2
len: 14
abundance: -
CDR3nt: TGTGCCAGCAGACCGGGACAGGGGCTCTATGGCTACACCTTC
CDR3aa: CASRPGQGLYGYTF

d_gene: TRBD2
v_gene: TRBV7-9
j_gene: TRBJ2-1
len: 22
abundance: -
CDR3nt: TGTGCCAGCAGCTTAGACCCCCCTAGCGGGGTCTTCCCCGCGGCTGTGAGCAATGAGCAGTTCTTC
CDR3aa: CASSLDPPSGVFPAAVSNEQFF

d_gene: TRBD1
v_gene: TRBV9
j_gene: TRBJ1-2
len: 16
abundance: -
CDR3nt: TGTGCCAGCAGCACCCGGGCGACAGGGGTGCCTTATGGCTACACCTTC
CDR3aa: CASSTRATGVPYGYTF

d_gene: -
v_gene: TRBV19
j_gene: TRBJ2-1
len: 16
abundance: few
CDR3nt: TGTGCCAGTAGTATAGTAGGCGGGGATTCCTACAATGAGCAGTTCTTC
CDR3aa: CASSIVGGDSYNEQFF

d_gene: TRBD1
v_gene: TRBV7-8
j_gene: TRBJ2-7
len: 13
abundance: many
CDR3nt: TGTGCCAGCAGGGGACAGGGGTGGGGAGAGCAGTACTTC
CDR3aa: CASRGQGWGEQYF

d_gene: TRBD1
v_gene: TRBV27
j_gene: TRBJ2-2
len: 14
abundance: -
CDR3nt: TGTGCCAGCAGTTTATCGAAGGGGGCAGGGGAGCTGTTTTTT
CDR3aa: CASSLSKGAGELFF

d_gene: -
v_gene: TRBV7-6
j_gene: TRBJ1-3
len: 18
abundance: few
CDR3nt: TGTGCCAGCAGCTTAGGGCAGCTCCCTTACCACTCTGGAAACACCATATATTTT
CDR3aa: CASSLGQLPYHSGNTIYF

d_gene: -
v_gene: TRBV7-8
j_gene: TRBJ2-5
len: 12
abundance: many
CDR3nt: TGTGCCAGCAGCTCTCCGATCGAGACCCAGTACTTC
CDR3aa: CASSSPIETQYF

d_gene: TRBD1
v_gene: TRBV6-2/TRBV6-3
j_gene: TRBJ2-7
len: 14
abundance: -
CDR3nt: TGTGCCAGCAGCCCTACAGGGGGCACCTACAAGCAGTACTTC
CDR3aa: CASSPTGGTYKQYF

d_gene: TRBD2
v_gene: TRBV7-2
j_gene: TRBJ2-5
len: 15
abundance: many
CDR3nt: TGTGCCAGCAGCGCACTAGCGGGGGGCCCTTGGACCCAGTACTTC
CDR3aa: CASSALAGGPWTQYF

d_gene: -
v_gene: TRBV7-9
j_gene: TRBJ2-1
len: 16
abundance: many
CDR3nt: TGTGCCAGCAGCCCGACCGCTGGAAGCTCCTACAATGAGCAGTTCTTC
CDR3aa: CASSPTAGSSYNEQFF

d_gene: TRBD1
v_gene: TRBV19
j_gene: TRBJ2-5
len: 12
abundance: few
CDR3nt: TGTGCCAGTAGTCGACAGGGACAGACCCAGTACTTC
CDR3aa: CASSRQGQTQYF

d_gene: -
v_gene: TRBV11-2
j_gene: TRBJ2-1
len: 18
abundance: -
CDR3nt: TGTGCCAGCAGCTTACTCCCGGGGCCCGGTAGGTCCTACAATGAGCAGTTCTTC
CDR3aa: CASSLLPGPGRSYNEQFF

d_gene: -
v_gene: TRBV2
j_gene: TRBJ2-2
len: 13
abundance: -
CDR3nt: TGTGCCCTATTGGGGGGGCCAGCCGGGGAGCTGTTTTTT
CDR3aa: CALLGGPAGELFF

d_gene: -
v_gene: TRBV12-3/TRBV12-4
j_gene: TRBJ2-1
len: 13
abundance: -
CDR3nt: TGTGCCAGCAGTTTCAGGGACTCCAATGAGCAGTTCTTC
CDR3aa: CASSFRDSNEQFF

d_gene: -
v_gene: TRBV6-5
j_gene: TRBJ1-2
len: 15
abundance: -
CDR3nt: TGTGCCAGCAGTTACGATCGGGGTGGGGGGGGTGGCTACACCTTC
CDR3aa: CASSYDRGGGGGYTF

d_gene: -
v_gene: TRBV6-6
j_gene: TRBJ1-2
len: 12
abundance: many
CDR3nt: TGTGCCAGCATTCGAACGGGGGCTGGCTACACCTTC
CDR3aa: CASIRTGAGYTF

d_gene: TRBD1
v_gene: TRBV27
j_gene: TRBJ1-1
len: 16
abundance: many
CDR3nt: TGTGCCAGCAGTTTTGGACTTGTTGGGACAGGGGGTGAAGCTTTCTTT
CDR3aa: CASSFGLVGTGGEAFF

d_gene: TRBD2
v_gene: TRBV4-1
j_gene: TRBJ2-7
len: 18
abundance: -
CDR3nt: TGCGCCAGCAGCCAAGACCCTACGGAACTAGCGGCGGAGGGGGAGCAGTACTTC
CDR3aa: CASSQDPTELAAEGEQYF

d_gene: -
v_gene: TRBV6-2/TRBV6-3
j_gene: TRBJ1-2
len: 13
abundance: -
CDR3nt: TGTGCCAGCAGTTACGTCCCCGTCTATGGCTACACCTTC
CDR3aa: CASSYVPVYGYTF

d_gene: TRBD2
v_gene: TRBV5-1
j_gene: TRBJ2-2
len: 17
abundance: -
CDR3nt: TGCGCCAGCAGCCCCGGGGCTGCGGGGGTCATCACCGGGGAGCTGTTTTTT
CDR3aa: CASSPGAAGVITGELFF